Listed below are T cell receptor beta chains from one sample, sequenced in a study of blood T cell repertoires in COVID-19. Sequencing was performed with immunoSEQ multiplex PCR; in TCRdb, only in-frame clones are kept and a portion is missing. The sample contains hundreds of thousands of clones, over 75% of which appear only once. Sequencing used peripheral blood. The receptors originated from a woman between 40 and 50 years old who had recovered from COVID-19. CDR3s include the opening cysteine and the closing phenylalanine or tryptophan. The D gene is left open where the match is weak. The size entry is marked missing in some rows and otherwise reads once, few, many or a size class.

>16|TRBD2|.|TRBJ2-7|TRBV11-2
CASSLGLAGNSYEQYF
TGTGCCAGCAGCTTAGGCCTAGCGGGCAACTCCTACGAGCAGTACTTC
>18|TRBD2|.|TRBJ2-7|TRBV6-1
CASSVGGLAGGPSYEQYF
TGTGCCAGCAGTGTAGGGGGACTAGCGGGAGGGCCGTCCTACGAGCAGTACTTC
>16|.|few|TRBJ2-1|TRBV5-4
CASSRPRVSSYNEQFF
TGTGCCAGCAGCCGCCCCAGGGTCAGCTCCTACAATGAGCAGTTCTTC
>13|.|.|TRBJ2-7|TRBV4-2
CASSQDSFYEQYF
TGTGCCAGCAGCCAAGATTCTTTCTACGAGCAGTACTTC
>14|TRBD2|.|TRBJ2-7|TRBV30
CAWSIAGTSGVQYF
TGTGCCTGGAGCATCGCAGGGACTAGCGGGGTTCAGTACTTC
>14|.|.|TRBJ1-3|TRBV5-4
CASSLERAGNTIYF
TGTGCCAGCAGCCTCGAGAGGGCTGGAAACACCATATATTTT
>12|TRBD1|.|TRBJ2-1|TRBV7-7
CASSPGTGRVFF
TGTGCTAGCAGCCCGGGGACAGGGAGGGTGTTCTTC
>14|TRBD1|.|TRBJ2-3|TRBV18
CASSRTGSPDTQYF
TGTGCCAGCTCAAGGACAGGGAGCCCAGATACGCAGTATTTT
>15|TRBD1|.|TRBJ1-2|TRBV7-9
CASSPQGQGDYGYTF
TGTGCCAGCAGCCCCCAGGGACAGGGCGACTATGGCTACACCTTC
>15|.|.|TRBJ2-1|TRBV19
CASAMGLTPYNEQFF
TGTGCCAGTGCGATGGGACTCACTCCCTACAATGAGCAGTTCTTC
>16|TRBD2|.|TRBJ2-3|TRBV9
CASSVGGRASSDTQYF
TGTGCCAGCAGCGTTGGCGGGAGGGCCTCATCAGATACGCAGTATTTT
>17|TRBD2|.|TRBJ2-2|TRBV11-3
CASSFRSGGPNTGELFF
TGTGCCAGCAGCTTCCGATCGGGAGGGCCTAACACCGGGGAGCTGTTTTTT
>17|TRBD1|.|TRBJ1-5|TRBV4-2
CASSQGFGGQGFQPQHF
TGTGCCAGCAGCCAAGGTTTTGGGGGACAGGGGTTTCAGCCCCAGCATTTT
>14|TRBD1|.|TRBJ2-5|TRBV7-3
CASSLSGGYETQYF
TGTGCCAGCAGCTTGTCAGGGGGCTACGAGACCCAGTACTTC
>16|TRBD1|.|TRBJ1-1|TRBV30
CAWSWVGGGSVTEAFF
TGTGCCTGGAGTTGGGTAGGGGGCGGATCGGTCACTGAAGCTTTCTTT
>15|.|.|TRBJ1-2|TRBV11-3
CASSSSLTGYNGYTF
TGTGCCAGCAGCTCCTCTCTCACAGGGTACAATGGCTACACCTTC
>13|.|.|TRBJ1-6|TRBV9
CASSVGGNSPLHF
TGTGCCAGCAGCGTCGGGGGGAATTCACCCCTCCACTTT